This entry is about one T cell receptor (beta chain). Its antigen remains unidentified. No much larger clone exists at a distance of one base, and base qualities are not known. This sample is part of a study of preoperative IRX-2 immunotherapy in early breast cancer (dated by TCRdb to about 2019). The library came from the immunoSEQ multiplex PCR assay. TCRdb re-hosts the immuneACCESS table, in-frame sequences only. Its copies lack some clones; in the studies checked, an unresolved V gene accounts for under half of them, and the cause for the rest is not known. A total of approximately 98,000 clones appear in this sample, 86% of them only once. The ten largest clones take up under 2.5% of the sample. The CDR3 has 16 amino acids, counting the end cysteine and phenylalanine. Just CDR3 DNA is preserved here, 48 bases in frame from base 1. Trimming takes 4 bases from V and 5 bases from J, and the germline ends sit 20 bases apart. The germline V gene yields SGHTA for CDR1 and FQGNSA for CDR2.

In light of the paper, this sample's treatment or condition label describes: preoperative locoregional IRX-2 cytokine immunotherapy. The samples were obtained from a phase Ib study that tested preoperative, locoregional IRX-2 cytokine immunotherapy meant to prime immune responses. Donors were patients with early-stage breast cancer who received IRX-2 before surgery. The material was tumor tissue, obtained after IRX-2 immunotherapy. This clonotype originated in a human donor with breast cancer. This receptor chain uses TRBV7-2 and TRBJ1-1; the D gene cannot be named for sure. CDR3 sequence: CASSSRTQSPHTEAFF. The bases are TGTGCCAGCAGCTCCCGAACTCAATCACCTCATACTGAAGCTTTCTTT.